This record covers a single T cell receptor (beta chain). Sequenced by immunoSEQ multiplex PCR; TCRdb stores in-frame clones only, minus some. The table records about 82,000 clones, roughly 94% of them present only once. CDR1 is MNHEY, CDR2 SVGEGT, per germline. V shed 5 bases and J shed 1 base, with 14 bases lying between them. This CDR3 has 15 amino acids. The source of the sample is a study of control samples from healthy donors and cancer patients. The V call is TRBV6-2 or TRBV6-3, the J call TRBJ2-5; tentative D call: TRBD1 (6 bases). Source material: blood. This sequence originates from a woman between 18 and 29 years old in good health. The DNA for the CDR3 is TGTGCCAGCAGTCGAGCCGGGACACCCCAAGAGACCCAGTACTTC. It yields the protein CASSRAGTPQETQYF.